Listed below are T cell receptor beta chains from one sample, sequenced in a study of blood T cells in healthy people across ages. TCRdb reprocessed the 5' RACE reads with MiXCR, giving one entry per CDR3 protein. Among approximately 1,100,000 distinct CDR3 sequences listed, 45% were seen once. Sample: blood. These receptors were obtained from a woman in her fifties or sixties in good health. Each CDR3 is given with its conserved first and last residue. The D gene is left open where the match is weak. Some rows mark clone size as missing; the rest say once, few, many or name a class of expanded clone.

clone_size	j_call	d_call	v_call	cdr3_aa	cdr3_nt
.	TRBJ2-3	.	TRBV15	CATSRGWEVASTGTQYF	TGTGCCACCAGCAGAGGTTGGGAGGTTGCTAGCACAGGTACGCAGTATTTT
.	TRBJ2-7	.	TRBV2	CASGPRGTEQYF	TGTGCCAGCGGACCTCGCGGGACCGAGCAGTACTTC
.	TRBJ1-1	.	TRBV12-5	CASAPQDNTEAFF	TGTGCTAGTGCCCCACAGGATAACACTGAAGCTTTCTTT
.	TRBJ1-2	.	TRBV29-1	CSVSFRGEGYTF	TGCAGCGTCTCTTTTAGAGGGGAAGGCTACACCTTC
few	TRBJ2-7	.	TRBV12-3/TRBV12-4	CASSGGDYYEQYF	TGTGCCAGCAGTGGGGGCGACTACTACGAGCAGTACTTC
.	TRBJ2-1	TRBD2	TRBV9	CASSDQMGLAELAYNEQFF	TGTGCCAGCAGCGACCAGATGGGACTAGCGGAGCTAGCGTACAATGAGCAGTTCTTC
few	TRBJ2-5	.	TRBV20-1	CSARDDSSSAETQYF	TGCAGTGCTAGAGATGATAGCTCCTCCGCAGAGACCCAGTACTTC
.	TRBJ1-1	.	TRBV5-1	CASSFEQGRTAFF	TGCGCCAGCAGCTTCGAGCAGGGTCGGACAGCTTTCTTT
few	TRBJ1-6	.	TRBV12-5	CATTRDTNSPLHF	TGTGCTACCACCCGGGACACCAATTCACCCCTCCACTTT
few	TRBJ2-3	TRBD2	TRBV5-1	CASSLVVSGRGTDTQYF	TGCGCCAGCAGCTTGGTAGTTAGCGGGAGAGGCACAGATACGCAGTATTTT
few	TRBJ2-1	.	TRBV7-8	CASSLGQSPHYNEQFF	TGTGCCAGCAGCTTAGGACAGTCTCCACACTACAATGAGCAGTTCTTC
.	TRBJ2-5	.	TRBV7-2	CASSLGGGQGETQYF	TGTGCCAGCAGCTTAGGAGGCGGCCAAGGAGAGACCCAGTACTTC
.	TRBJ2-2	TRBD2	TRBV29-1	CSVGVLAGGAGELFF	TGCAGCGTTGGAGTACTAGCGGGAGGGGCGGGGGAGCTGTTTTTT
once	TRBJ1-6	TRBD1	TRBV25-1	CASSDSGTGTRPPLHF	TGTGCCAGCAGTGACTCCGGGACAGGGACCCGACCACCCCTCCACTTT
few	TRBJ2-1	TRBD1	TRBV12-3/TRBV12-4	CASSSPGTGIENEQFF	TGTGCCAGCAGTTCCCCGGGGACAGGGATAGAAAATGAGCAGTTCTTC
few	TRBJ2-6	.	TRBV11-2	CASSALLPLASGANVLTF	TGTGCCAGCAGCGCATTATTGCCTTTAGCTTCTGGGGCCAACGTCCTGACTTTC
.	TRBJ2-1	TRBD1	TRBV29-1	CSVEDYGTGFHNEQFF	TGCAGCGTTGAAGATTACGGGACAGGGTTCCACAATGAGCAGTTCTTC
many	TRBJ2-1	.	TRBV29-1	CRVWGSNNEQFF	TGCAGAGTCTGGGGGAGCAACAATGAGCAGTTCTTC
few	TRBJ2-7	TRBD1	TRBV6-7	CASSYQGDRLFEQYF	TGTGCCAGCAGCTATCAGGGGGACCGGCTGTTCGAGCAGTACTTC
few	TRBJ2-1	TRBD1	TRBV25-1	CASSGTGGNNEQFF	TGTGCCAGCAGTGGGACAGGGGGGAACAATGAGCAGTTCTTC
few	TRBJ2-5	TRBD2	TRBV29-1	CSVEGGAHSETQYF	TGCAGCGTTGAGGGAGGGGCCCACTCAGAGACCCAGTACTTC
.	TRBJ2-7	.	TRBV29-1	CSVEVWREVSYEQYF	TGCAGCGTTGAAGTGTGGCGGGAAGTCTCCTACGAGCAGTACTTC
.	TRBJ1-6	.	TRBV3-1	CASSQAGLRSPLHF	TGTGCCAGCAGCCAAGCTGGGCTGCGTTCACCCCTCCACTTT
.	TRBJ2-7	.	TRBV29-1	CSVRIRGSYEQYF	TGCAGCGTTCGGATTCGGGGCTCCTACGAGCAGTACTTC
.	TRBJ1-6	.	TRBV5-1	CASSLEQGNSPLHF	TGCGCCAGCAGCTTGGAGCAGGGTAATTCACCCCTCCACTTT
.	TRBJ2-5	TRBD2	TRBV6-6	CASSYSSSGVSETQYF	TGTGCCAGCAGTTACTCAAGCAGCGGGGTATCAGAGACCCAGTACTTC
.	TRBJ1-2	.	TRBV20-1	CSAHSGSRYGYTF	TGCAGTGCGCACTCCGGGAGCCGCTATGGCTACACCTTC
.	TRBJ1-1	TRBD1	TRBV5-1	CASGNGQGLNTEAFF	TGCGCCAGCGGTAACGGACAGGGTTTGAACACTGAAGCTTTCTTT
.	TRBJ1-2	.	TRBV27	CASSLSSRDEKGYTF	TGTGCCAGCAGTTTATCGTCCAGGGACGAGAAGGGCTACACCTTC
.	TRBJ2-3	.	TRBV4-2	CASSQGTREADTQYF	TGTGCCAGCAGCCAAGGAACTAGAGAGGCAGATACGCAGTATTTT
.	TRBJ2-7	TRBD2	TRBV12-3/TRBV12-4	CARDGLVPCEQYF	TGTGCCAGGGACGGACTAGTTCCCTGCGAGCAGTACTTC
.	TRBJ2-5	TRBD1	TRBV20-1	CSARPTGAEYQETQYF	TGCAGTGCTAGACCTACAGGGGCCGAGTACCAAGAGACCCAGTACTTC
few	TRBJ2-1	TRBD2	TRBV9	CASSTTSVGEQFF	TGTGCCAGCAGCACAACTAGCGTAGGTGAGCAGTTCTTC
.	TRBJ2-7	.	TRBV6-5	CASSYNREGEQYF	TGTGCCAGCAGTTACAACAGGGAAGGCGAGCAGTACTTC
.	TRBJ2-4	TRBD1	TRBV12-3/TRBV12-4	CASAPGQRAKNIQYF	TGTGCCAGCGCTCCGGGACAGCGAGCCAAAAACATTCAGTACTTC
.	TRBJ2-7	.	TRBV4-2	CASSYRQDDRSYEQYF	TGTGCCAGCAGCTACAGACAGGACGACCGATCCTACGAGCAGTACTTC
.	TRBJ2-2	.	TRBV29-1	CSVGAGWELFF	TGCAGCGTGGGGGCCGGTTGGGAGCTGTTTTTT
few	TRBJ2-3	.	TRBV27	CASSLRLTPDTQYF	TGTGCCAGCAGTTTAAGGCTAACCCCAGATACGCAGTATTTT
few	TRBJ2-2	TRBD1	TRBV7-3	CASSLTPRTGITGELFF	TGTGCCAGCAGCTTAACCCCCCGGACAGGGATCACCGGGGAGCTGTTTTTT
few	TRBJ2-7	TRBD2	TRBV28	CASSLRFGASGRQSSYEQYF	TGTGCCAGCAGTTTAAGGTTTGGGGCTAGCGGGAGGCAAAGCTCCTACGAGCAGTACTTC
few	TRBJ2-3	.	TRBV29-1	CSVEGAQGRTDTQYF	TGCAGCGTTGAAGGGGCACAGGGCCGCACAGATACGCAGTATTTT
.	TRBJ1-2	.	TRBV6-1	CASTRNREGYTF	TGTGCCAGCACCAGAAACAGGGAGGGCTACACCTTC
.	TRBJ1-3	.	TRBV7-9	CASSRGYSGNTIYF	TGTGCCAGCAGCCGAGGATACTCTGGAAACACCATATATTTT
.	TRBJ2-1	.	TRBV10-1	CASSEMWEAPGEQFF	TGCGCCAGCAGTGAGATGTGGGAGGCCCCGGGTGAGCAGTTCTTC
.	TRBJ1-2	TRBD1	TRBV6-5	CASTEQGSYGYTF	TGTGCCAGCACCGAACAGGGGTCCTATGGCTACACCTTC
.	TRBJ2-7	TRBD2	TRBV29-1	CSVALAGGYEQYF	TGCAGCGTTGCTCTAGCGGGAGGCTACGAGCAGTACTTC
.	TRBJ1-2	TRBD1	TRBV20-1	CSARQGARGYTF	TGCAGTGCTAGACAGGGGGCCCGTGGCTACACCTTC
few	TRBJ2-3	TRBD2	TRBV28	CASSQTGLAGRTDTQYF	TGTGCCAGCAGTCAGACAGGACTAGCGGGGAGGACAGATACGCAGTATTTT
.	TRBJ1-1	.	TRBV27	CASSLLNRGDTEAFF	TGTGCCAGCAGTTTATTGAACCGAGGGGACACTGAAGCTTTCTTT
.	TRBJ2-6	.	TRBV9	CASSGSRGGANVLTF	TGTGCCAGCAGCGGATCAAGGGGTGGGGCCAACGTCCTGACTTTC